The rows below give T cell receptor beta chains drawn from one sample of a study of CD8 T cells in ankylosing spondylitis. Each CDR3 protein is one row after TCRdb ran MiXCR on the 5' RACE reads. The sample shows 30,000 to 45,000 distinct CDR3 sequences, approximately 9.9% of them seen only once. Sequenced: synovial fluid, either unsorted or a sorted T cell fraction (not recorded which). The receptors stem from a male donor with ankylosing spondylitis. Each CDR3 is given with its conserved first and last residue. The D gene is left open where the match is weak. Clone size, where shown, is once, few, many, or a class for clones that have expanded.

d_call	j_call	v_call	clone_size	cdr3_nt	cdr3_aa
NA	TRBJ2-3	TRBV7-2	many	TGTGCCAACTCACAGGGCCCTTTCACAGATACGCAGTATTTT	CANSQGPFTDTQYF
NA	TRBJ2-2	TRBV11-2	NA	TGTGCCAGCAGACTAACACGCACCGGGGAGCTGTTTTTT	CASRLTRTGELFF
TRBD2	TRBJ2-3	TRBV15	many	TGTGCCACCAGCAGTACTAGCGGGGGCTTCACAGATACGCAGTATTTT	CATSSTSGGFTDTQYF
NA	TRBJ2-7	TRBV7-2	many	TGTGCCAGCAGCCCAAACAGGGCTCGGGACGAGCAGTACTTC	CASSPNRARDEQYF
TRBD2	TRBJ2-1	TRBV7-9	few	TGTGCCAGCAGCTTAGATTTACGGCTAGCGGGAGACAATGAGCAGTTCTTC	CASSLDLRLAGDNEQFF
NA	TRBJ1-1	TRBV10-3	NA	TGTGCCATCATTAGCGGCACTGAAGCTTTCTTT	CAIISGTEAFF
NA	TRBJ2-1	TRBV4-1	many	TGCGCCAGCAGCCAGAGAGGGGGGGAGCAGTTCTTC	CASSQRGGEQFF
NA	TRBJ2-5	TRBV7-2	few	TGTGCCAGCAGCTTTGTCAGCCAAGAGACCCAGTACTTC	CASSFVSQETQYF
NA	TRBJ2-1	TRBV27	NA	TGTGCCAGCGCTGGCAGCGGAGGCTGGGATGAGCAGTTCTTC	CASAGSGGWDEQFF
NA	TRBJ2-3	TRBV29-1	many	TGCAGCGTTGACCGCTTCCCAGATACGCAGTATTTT	CSVDRFPDTQYF
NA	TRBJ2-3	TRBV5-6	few	TGTGCCAGCAGCCTCAGGACAGATACGCAGTATTTT	CASSLRTDTQYF
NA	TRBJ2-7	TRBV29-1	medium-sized	TGCAGCGTTTACGTAGGCTATACCTACGAGCAGTACTTC	CSVYVGYTYEQYF
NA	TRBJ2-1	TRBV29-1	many	TGCAGTTACAGAGGTAAGGACCTCAATGAGCAGTTCTTC	CSYRGKDLNEQFF
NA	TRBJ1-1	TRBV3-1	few	TGTGCCAGCAGCCAAGATATGAGGGGGGGTGAAGCTTTCTTT	CASSQDMRGGEAFF
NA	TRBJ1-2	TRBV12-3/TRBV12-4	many	TGTGCCAGCAGTGACACAGGCTATGGCTACACCTTC	CASSDTGYGYTF
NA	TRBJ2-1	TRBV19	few	TGTGCCAGTAGCCACAAGAGCCGGGAGCAGTTCTTC	CASSHKSREQFF
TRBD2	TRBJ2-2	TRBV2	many	TGTGCCAGCAGTGACTTCGGGGGGATGAACACCGGGGAGCTGTTTTTT	CASSDFGGMNTGELFF
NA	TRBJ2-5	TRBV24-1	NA	TGTGCCACCAGTTCTTTGGATGTCGGGGGCCAAGAGACCCAGTACTTC	CATSSLDVGGQETQYF
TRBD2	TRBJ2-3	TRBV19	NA	TGTGCCAGTAGTATACTAGCGGGAGAAGATACGCAGTATTTT	CASSILAGEDTQYF
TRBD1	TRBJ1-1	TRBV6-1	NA	TGTGCCAGCATGGGACAGGGAAACACTGAAGCTTTCTTT	CASMGQGNTEAFF
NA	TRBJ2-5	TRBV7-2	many	TGTGCCAGCAGCTTACGCTTTGGGGAGGAGACCCAGTACTTC	CASSLRFGEETQYF
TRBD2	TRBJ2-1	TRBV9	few	TGTGCCAGCGGGAGACTAGCGGACTACAATGAGCAGTTCTTC	CASGRLADYNEQFF
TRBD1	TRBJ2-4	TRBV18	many	TGTGCCAGCTTCGGGACAGGGGGAAACATTCAGTACTTC	CASFGTGGNIQYF
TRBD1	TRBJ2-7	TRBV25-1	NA	TGTGCCAGCAGAGACAGGGGCACCTACGAGCAGTACTTC	CASRDRGTYEQYF
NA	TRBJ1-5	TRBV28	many	TGTGCCAGCAGTTTCGCGGGGATGCCCATGCAGCCCCAGCATTTT	CASSFAGMPMQPQHF
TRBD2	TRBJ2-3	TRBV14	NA	TGTGCCAGCAGCCTTCAAGCGGGAGTTTCGGATACGCAGTATTTT	CASSLQAGVSDTQYF
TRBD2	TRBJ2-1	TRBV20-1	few	TGCAGTGCTAGAGTAGGTAGCGGGATCCACAATGAGCAGTTCTTC	CSARVGSGIHNEQFF
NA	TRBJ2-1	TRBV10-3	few	TGTGCCATCAGTGAGTCAGGGGGGACCAATGAGCAGTTCTTC	CAISESGGTNEQFF
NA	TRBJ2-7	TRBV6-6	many	TGTGCCAGCAGTTACTTCTACGAGCAGTACTTC	CASSYFYEQYF
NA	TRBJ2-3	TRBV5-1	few	TGCGCCAGCAGAACCGAGGGGGGCACAGATACGCAGTATTTT	CASRTEGGTDTQYF
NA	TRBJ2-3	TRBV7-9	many	TGTGCCAGCAGCCCACAGGGACCGGGCACAGATACGCAGTATTTT	CASSPQGPGTDTQYF
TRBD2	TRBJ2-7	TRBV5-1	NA	TGCGCCAGCAGCTTGGCCGGCGGGGGAAACTACGAGCAGTACTTC	CASSLAGGGNYEQYF
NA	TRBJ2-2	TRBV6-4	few	TGTGCCAGCAGTGACTCGGGGCCTAACACCGGGGAGCTGTTTTTT	CASSDSGPNTGELFF
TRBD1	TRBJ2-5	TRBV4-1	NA	TGCGCCAGCAGCCCCCTACAGGGGGCCCTACAAGAGACCCAGTACTTC	CASSPLQGALQETQYF
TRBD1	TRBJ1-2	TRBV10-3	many	TGTGCCATCACAGAAGGCGGGACAGGGTCTTATGGCTACACCTTC	CAITEGGTGSYGYTF
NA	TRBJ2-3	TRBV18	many	TGTGCCAGCTCAGAAACGGATACGCAGTATTTT	CASSETDTQYF
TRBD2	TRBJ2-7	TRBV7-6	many	TGTGCCAGCAGCTTAGCGACGGGACTAGCGGGAATACCTAACGAGCAGTACTTC	CASSLATGLAGIPNEQYF
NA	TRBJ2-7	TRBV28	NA	TGTGCCAGCAGGACGAATACACCGGCTCTGAACGAGCAGTACTTC	CASRTNTPALNEQYF
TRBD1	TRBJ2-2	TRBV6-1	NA	TGTGCCAGCGGGGGACAGGGTACCGGGGAGCTGTTTTTT	CASGGQGTGELFF
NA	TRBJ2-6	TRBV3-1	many	TGTGCCAGCAGCCAAGATGCAGGAGGGGCTGGGGCCAACGTCCTGACTTTC	CASSQDAGGAGANVLTF
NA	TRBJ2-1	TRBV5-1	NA	TGCGCCAGCAGCTTTGGTGACAGCTACAATGAGCAGTTCTTC	CASSFGDSYNEQFF
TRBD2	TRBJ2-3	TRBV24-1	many	TGTGCCACCAGTGATCCACATGGGGGGGTGCATCACACAGATACGCAGTATTTT	CATSDPHGGVHHTDTQYF
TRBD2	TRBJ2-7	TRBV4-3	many	TGCGCCAGCAGCCAAGATCGTCTAGCGGGCTACGAGCAGTACTTC	CASSQDRLAGYEQYF
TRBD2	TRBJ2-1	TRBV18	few	TGTGCCAGCTCACCACAAGCACTTGCGGGAGTCGACAATGAGCAGTTCTTC	CASSPQALAGVDNEQFF
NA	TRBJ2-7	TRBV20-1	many	TGCAGTGCTAGAGCCGGATCCTCCTACGAGCAGTACTTC	CSARAGSSYEQYF
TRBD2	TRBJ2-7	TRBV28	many	TGTGCCAGCATACAGACTAGCGGGAGAATGAGGGAGCAGTACTTC	CASIQTSGRMREQYF